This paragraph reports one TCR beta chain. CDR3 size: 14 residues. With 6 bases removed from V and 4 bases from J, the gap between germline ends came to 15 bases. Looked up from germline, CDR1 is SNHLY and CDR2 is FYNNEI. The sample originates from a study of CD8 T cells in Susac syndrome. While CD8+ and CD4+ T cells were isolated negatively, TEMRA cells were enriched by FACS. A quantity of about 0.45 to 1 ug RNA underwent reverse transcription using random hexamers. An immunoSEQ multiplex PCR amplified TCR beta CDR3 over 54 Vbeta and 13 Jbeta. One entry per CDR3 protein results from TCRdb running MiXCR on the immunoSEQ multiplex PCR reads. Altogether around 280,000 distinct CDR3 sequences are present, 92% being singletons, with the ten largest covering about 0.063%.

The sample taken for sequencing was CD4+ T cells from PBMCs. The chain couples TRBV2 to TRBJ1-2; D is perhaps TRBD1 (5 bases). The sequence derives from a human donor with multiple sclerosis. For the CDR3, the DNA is TGTGCCAGCAGAGGGGCAGGGAGAGGCTATGGCTACACCTTC. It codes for CASRGAGRGYGYTF.